The clone carrying this TCR beta chain has more than one count but fewer than ten. What it recognizes is unknown. These data originate in a study of vaccination and CD4 T cells after COVID-19. Regarding treatment: roughly 11-day PBMC culture with coronavirus spike peptide pools or control peptides (ViraFEST assay). With the Oncomine TCR Beta short-read assay, DNA from cultured CD4+ T cells was sequenced. TCRdb recomputed calls from the PCR reads with MiXCR, one row per CDR3 protein. The repertoire consists of more than 9,500 distinct CDR3 sequences, with 61% occurring once and the leading ten covering 9.1%. The CDR3 consists of 15 residues. The germline gives CDR1 SGHNT, CDR2 YENEEA. Trimming took 6 bases from V and 2 from J; bases not matched to a gene: 7.

The chain employs TRBV11-3 and TRBJ1-3; TRBD1 aligns across 7 bases. The TCR sequence derives from a human donor who had recovered from COVID-19. The sequencing input was CD4+ T cells from blood, cultured in vitro. CDR3 sequence (DNA): TGTGCCAGCAGACAAACAGGGGCCCCTGGAAACACCATATATTTT. This encodes CASRQTGAPGNTIYF. The entire variable domain, with the rest obtained from reference TRBV11-3 and TRBJ1-3, is as follows: EAGVVQSPRYKIIEKKQPVAFWCNPISGHNTLYWYLQNLGQGPELLIRYENEEAVDDSQLPKDRFSAERLKGVDSTLKIQPAELGDSAVYLCASRQTGAPGNTIYFGEGSWLTVV.